These 30 T cell receptor beta chains originate from one sample sequenced in a study of cytomegalovirus exposure and HLA in healthy donors. Primers for the PCR totalled 60 Vbeta and 13 Jbeta. Method: immunoSEQ multiplex PCR; TCRdb's copy keeps in-frame clones and lacks some. This table has some 110,000 clones, approximately 80% appearing once. The sequencing input was PBMCs. The receptors were gathered from a man between 60 and 75 years old in good health and CMV-seronegative.

This clone was recorded once. The gene calls are TRBV18 and TRBJ2-1; TRBD2 matches 13 bases. This CDR3 comprises 16 residues. V lost 5 bases to trimming and J lost 0 bases; unmatched junction nucleotides: 1. Germline assignment: CDR1 KGHSH and CDR2 LQKENI. The CDR3 DNA reads TGTGCCAGCTCAGGACTAGCGGGGGTCTCCTACAATGAGCAGTTCTTC. Translation gives CASSGLAGVSYNEQFF.

The chain is built from TRBV7-2 and TRBJ1-2, with a possible D match to TRBD1 (6 bases). The CDR3 sequence is 13 residues long. Germline values: CDR1 SGHTA, CDR2 FQGNSA. Trimming took off 7 bases at V and 8 bases at J, with 17 bases between the two ends. The CDR3 region is CASNWKIRGGYTF. Here the CDR3 DNA reads TGTGCCAGCAACTGGAAAATCAGGGGCGGCTACACCTTC.

This clone was seen more than once but under ten times. V usage is TRBV28 and J usage is TRBJ1-4; maybe TRBD1 (5 bases). The CDR3 totals 14 residues. Germline V gene sequence: CDR1 MDHEN, CDR2 SYDVKM. Trimming cost V 2 bases and J 8 bases, with 12 bases left between them. The CDR3 here is CASSLVTVPEKLFF. The CDR3 DNA reads TGTGCCAGCAGTTTAGTGACAGTTCCCGAAAAACTGTTTTTT.

In this sample, this clone turned up many times. An end of the junction differs from the germline gene, which may be a read error. The gene calls are TRBV4-2 and TRBJ1-1; possible D gene TRBD1, 6 bases. The CDR3 sequence is 14 residues long. From germline, CDR1 is LGHNA and CDR2 YNFKEQ. CDR3 sequence reads: CASSEERGLGEAFF. Written as DNA, the CDR3 is TGTGCCAGCAGCGAAGAAAGGGGGTTGGGTGAAGCTTTCTTT.

To note about this clone: Mismatch with germline at one junction end may stem from a read error. This chain joins TRBV7-9 and TRBJ1-4; D is perhaps TRBD1 (5 bases). The CDR3 runs to 15 residues. Germline V gene lookup returns CDR1 SEHNR and CDR2 FQNEAQ (reference sequence). CDR3 in DNA: TGTGCCAGCAGCCGTACGGGACTCGTGGAGGAAAAACTATTTTTT. It codes for CASSRTGLVEEKLFF.

Here the CDR3 DNA reads TGTGCCAGTACTAGGGCGGGGAAATCCACCGGGGAGCTGTTTTTT. Encoded protein: CASTRAGKSTGELFF. The rearrangement links TRBV19 to TRBJ2-2, with D maybe TRBD2 (6 bases). The CDR3 totals 15 residues. CDR1 is LNHDA and CDR2 is SQIVND in the germline V gene (reference sequence). V was pared by 7 bases and J by 4 bases, with 16 bases between.

The genes are TRBV7-2 and TRBJ1-1; 9 positions agree with TRBD1. The CDR3 has 15 residues. Germline lookup yields CDR1 SGHTA and CDR2 FQGNSA. V shed 2 bases and J 5 bases; nucleotides not matched to a gene: 6. The CDR3 loop is CASSLFTGGQTEAFF. As DNA, the CDR3 is TGTGCCAGCAGCTTATTTACAGGGGGCCAGACTGAAGCTTTCTTT.

This chain's CDR3 is CASGEPDTQETQYF. As DNA, the CDR3 is TGTGCCAGCGGGGAGCCTGACACGCAAGAGACCCAGTACTTC. This chain uses TRBV6-1 with TRBJ2-5, with D maybe TRBD2 (5 bases). Germline loops: CDR1 MNHNS, CDR2 SASEGT. The CDR3 runs 14 residues. V was pared by 8 bases and J by 2 bases, with 15 bases between.

In this sample, this clone turned up once. The chain combines TRBV29-1 with TRBJ2-6, with D possibly matching TRBD2 (5 bases). The germline V gene encodes CDR1 SQVTM and CDR2 ANQGSEA. Trimming took off 6 bases at V and 2 bases at J, with 17 bases between the two ends. CDR3 length: 16 residues. The CDR3 sequence: CSVGPGSQAGANVLTF. Written as DNA, the CDR3 is TGCAGCGTCGGCCCGGGGAGTCAGGCTGGGGCCAACGTCCTGACTTTC.

V and J are TRBV5-1 and TRBJ1-6, with D possibly being TRBD1 (6 bases). This CDR3 is 16 amino acids long. Per germline, CDR1 SGHRS and CDR2 YFSETQ. V was shortened by 4 bases and J by 11 bases, with 22 bases between the two germline ends. CDR3 residues: CASSAGTPYRAPPLHF. The CDR3 nucleotides read TGCGCCAGCAGCGCCGGGACACCTTACCGGGCGCCACCCCTCCACTTT.

The rearrangement uses TRBV6-5 and TRBJ2-1; 7 bases line up with TRBD2. V shed 3 bases and J 12 bases; nucleotides not matched to a gene: 11. CDR1 and CDR2 from the germline V gene are MNHEY and SVGAGI. The CDR3 length is 14 residues. The CDR3 bases are TGTGCCAGCAGTTATCTCGGGGGGACCGATTCGCAGTTCTTC. Protein: CASSYLGGTDSQFF.

The chain employs TRBV7-8 and TRBJ2-1, with TRBD2 as a possible D gene (6 bases). The CDR3 contains 13 residues. The germline gives CDR1 SGHVS, CDR2 FQNEAQ. V shed 3 bases and J shed 10 bases, with 13 bases lying between them. The CDR3 region is CASSFDRGREQFF. The CDR3 DNA reads as TGTGCCAGCAGCTTCGACCGAGGGAGGGAGCAGTTCTTC. The full variable domain, with the rest looked up from reference TRBV7-8 and TRBJ2-1, is GAGVSQSPRYKVAKRGQDVALRCDPISGHVSLFWYQQALGQGPEFLTYFQNEAQLDKSGLPSDRFFAERPEGSVSTLKIQRTQQEDSAVYLCASSFDRGREQFFGPGTRLTVL.

The chain recombines TRBV6-9 with TRBJ2-7; possibly TRBD1 for D (5 bases). CDR3 length: 14 amino acids. V lost 1 base to trimming and J lost 0 bases, with 7 bases between them. Per the germline V gene, CDR1 is MNHGY and CDR2 is SVAAGI. The CDR3 here is CASSYLDISYEQYV. The CDR3 nucleotides read TGTGCCAGCAGTTATTTGGACATCTCCTACGAGCAGTACGTC.

V usage is TRBV11-2 and J usage is TRBJ2-3; no clear D gene. CDR1 is SGHAT, CDR2 FQNNGV, per germline. The CDR3 consists of 14 residues. V lost 1 base to trimming and J lost 0 bases, with 5 bases between them. Written as DNA, the CDR3 is TGTGCCAGCAGCTTAGGGCTTAGCACAGATACGCAGTATTTT. Its protein is CASSLGLSTDTQYF.

This clone was detected a few times. This chain links TRBV6-1 with TRBJ2-3, with TRBD1 as a possible D gene (6 bases). V lost 2 bases and J lost 8, with 14 bases in between. This CDR3 has 14 residues. In germline, CDR1 is MNHNS, CDR2 SASEGT. CDR3 DNA: TGTGCCAGCAGTGAACAGGGTGGGGGCGGTACGCAGTATTTT. Translating it yields CASSEQGGGGTQYF.

This clone appeared once. This chain uses TRBV19 with TRBJ2-1; D may be TRBD1 (6 bases). The length of the CDR3 is 16 residues. Germline CDR1 reads LNHDA; CDR2 reads SQIVND (reference sequence). The V and J ends lost 6 bases and 2 bases respectively, with 17 bases between them. The CDR3 DNA reads as TGTGCCAGTAGGACGGATCGGGACAAAGCCTACAATGAGCAGTTCTTC. Encoded protein: CASRTDRDKAYNEQFF.

The chain recombines TRBV27 with TRBJ1-2; possible D gene TRBD1, 5 bases. The CDR3 is 14 residues long. Germline V gene sequence: CDR1 MNHEY, CDR2 SMNVEV (reference sequence). V shed 5 bases and J shed 2 bases, with 12 bases lying between them. CDR3 sequence: CASSPKRTNYGYTF. CDR3 bases: TGTGCCAGCAGTCCTAAAAGGACAAACTATGGCTACACCTTC.

The chain is built from TRBV7-9 and TRBJ2-1, with 10 positions matching TRBD1. Germline V gene sequence: CDR1 SEHNR, CDR2 FQNEAQ (reference sequence). The CDR3 has 15 amino acids. The V and J ends lost 5 bases and 10 bases, in that order; junction bases with no gene match: 11. DNA of the CDR3: TGTGCCAGCAGCGGGGGGGACAGGGGAATAGGGGAGCAGTTCTTC. As protein: CASSGGDRGIGEQFF.

Regarding this clone: An end of the junction differs from the germline gene, which may be a read error. The genes are TRBV6-5 and TRBJ2-2; perhaps TRBD2 as D (5 bases). This CDR3 contains 12 residues. From germline, CDR1 is MNHEY and CDR2 SVGAGI. The CDR3 bases are TGTGCCAGCAAAAGAGGTACCGGGGAGCTGCTTTTT. Residues: CASKRGTGELLF.

CDR3 in amino acids: CASSPGWARGKGAEAFF. The CDR3 DNA follows: TGTGCCAGCTCACCGGGCTGGGCTCGGGGAAAGGGCGCTGAAGCTTTCTTT. This chain uses TRBV18 with TRBJ1-1; unclear D gene. V was clipped by 3 bases and J by 6 bases, with 23 bases between them. There are 17 residues in the CDR3. Germline loops: CDR1 KGHSH, CDR2 LQKENI.

J is TRBJ2-1 and V is TRBV4-3, with TRBD2 matching over 13 bases. The trim removed 4 bases at V and 5 bases at J, leaving 2 bases unmatched. Germline V gives CDR1 LGHNA, CDR2 YSLEER. The CDR3 contains 15 residues. In nucleotides, the CDR3 is TGCGCCAGCAGCCCGGGACTAGCGGGGAACAATGAGCAGTTCTTC. This encodes CASSPGLAGNNEQFF.

This sequence joins TRBV7-9 and TRBJ1-2, with 7 nucleotides matching TRBD1. V shed 1 base and J 6 bases; nucleotides not matched to a gene: 5. The germline CDR1 and CDR2 sequences are SEHNR and FQNEAQ (reference sequence). The CDR3 length is 14 residues. The CDR3 sequence is CASSLGTGENGYTF. The CDR3 coding sequence is TGTGCCAGCAGCTTAGGAACAGGGGAGAATGGCTACACCTTC.

J is TRBJ1-2 and V is TRBV2; D remains ambiguous. Germline CDR1 SNHLY, CDR2 FYNNEI. This CDR3 comprises 13 residues. V lost 6 bases and J lost 4, with 12 bases in between. The CDR3 region has the DNA TGTGCCAGCAGCTGGACTGAGACCTATGGCTACACCTTC. The encoded protein is CASSWTETYGYTF.

The chain uses TRBV6-4 and TRBJ1-2; D gene uncertain. V shed 4 bases and J shed 7 bases, with 13 bases lying between them. The CDR3 has 13 amino acids. CDR1 and CDR2 (germline): MRHNA, SNTAGT. The CDR3 loop is CASSVDGLGGYTF. The CDR3 DNA reads TGTGCCAGCAGTGTCGACGGGTTAGGTGGCTACACCTTC.

The J gene is TRBJ2-5, the V gene TRBV2; 7 bases are a match to TRBD2. The DNA end lines up better with TRBJ2-7; the J call may be wrong. CDR3 length equals 11 residues. Germline CDR1 is SNHLY and CDR2 is FYNNEI. CDR3 bases: TGTGCCAGCAACGGGGGGTACGAGCAGTACTTC. Its translation is CASNGGYEQYF.

The chain is built from TRBV28 and TRBJ2-5; 11 nucleotides agree with TRBD1. Germline-derived CDR1 and CDR2 are MDHEN and SYDVKM. This CDR3 contains 15 residues. V gave up 9 bases and J gave up 2 bases; unmatched junction bases: 8. Here the CDR3 reads CASHGQGAGQETQYF. The CDR3 bases are TGTGCCAGTCACGGACAGGGGGCGGGACAAGAGACCCAGTACTTC.

This clone was detected once. The chain employs TRBV6-5 and TRBJ1-2; 9 bases fit TRBD1. CDR1 MNHEY and CDR2 SVGAGI come from the germline V gene. J gave up 4 bases and V 8 bases, and 8 bases lay outside the gene matches. The CDR3 runs 14 residues. CDR3 region: CASSRGDRVYGYTF. For the CDR3, the DNA is TGTGCCAGCTCAAGAGGGGACAGGGTCTATGGCTACACCTTC.

The chain uses TRBV7-2 and TRBJ1-5; possibly TRBD1 for D (6 bases). The V gene lost 2 bases and the J gene lost 3 bases, with 11 bases spanning the gap. This CDR3 spans 15 amino acids. Germline CDR1 and CDR2: SGHTA and FQGNSA. Written as DNA, the CDR3 is TGTGCCAGCAGCTTACAGGGGTTCTTCAATCAGCCCCAGCATTTT. Its translation is CASSLQGFFNQPQHF.

The J gene is TRBJ2-7, the V gene TRBV4-1; 7 positions agree with TRBD1. Per the germline V gene, CDR1 is MGHRA and CDR2 is YSYEKL. The junction had 8 bases not matched to a gene; V was cut back by 4 bases and J by 2 bases. This CDR3 spans 15 amino acids. The CDR3 DNA reads TGCGCCAGCAGCCCTAGGACAGGATACCCCTACGAGCAGTACTTC. Its protein product is CASSPRTGYPYEQYF.

This clone turned up a few times. Here the CDR3 DNA reads TGTGCCAGCAGTTCCCTGGGAGCCAGGGGCTACGAGCAGTACTTC. This gives the protein CASSSLGARGYEQYF. The V call is TRBV6-5, the J call TRBJ2-7; a weak D match, TRBD1 (6 bases). Trimming shortened V by 4 bases and J by 3 bases, and 16 bases separated the two germline ends. The CDR3 consists of 15 residues. Per germline, CDR1 MNHEY and CDR2 SVGAGI.